The clone carrying this TCR beta chain was picked up one time. The entry originates in a study of blood T cell repertoires in COVID-19. In the original processing: By means of reference gene primer amplification, nucleated cell counts were estimated. The data were produced by immunoSEQ multiplex PCR, yet TCRdb's version contains in-frame clones alone and is incomplete. V and J calls and clone size are copied from that table; D and trimming were computed from the DNA. Of some 200,000 clones in the sample, 85% to 90% were seen once. The germline V gene encodes CDR1 MNHEY and CDR2 SMNVEV (reference sequence). The CDR3 contains 14 residues. V was clipped by 3 bases and J by 9 bases; unmatched bases: 7.

The gene calls are TRBV27 and TRBJ2-1; 8 nucleotides agree with TRBD2. The sequence was collected from an older man with acute or convalescent COVID-19. Sequenced: peripheral blood. CDR3 nucleotide sequence: TGTGCCAGCAGTTTTACGGGAGGGCTGGGTGAGCAGTTCTTC. This sequence encodes CASSFTGGLGEQFF.